What follows describes a single T cell receptor (beta chain). The antigen is unknown. The record originates from a study of cytomegalovirus exposure and HLA in healthy donors. Study results and limitations: Several top significant clusters appeared, in a later analysis, to be linked to common viral pathogens. According to a later analysis, most TCR beta chains associated with CMV appeared HLA-restricted.

The CDR3 sequence is 13 residues long. Trimming removed 3 bases from V and 9 bases from J, with 12 bases in between. Germline V gene data show CDR1 as MNHEY and CDR2 as SMNVEV (reference sequence). Primers for the PCR totalled 60 Vbeta and 13 Jbeta. As handled by the study authors: Later reanalysis found 75 million to 100 million unique TCR beta chains, about 11 million of them shared. Using immunoSEQ multiplex PCR, the repertoire was profiled, and TCRdb retains in-frame clones only, with some absent. Clonal size and the V and J genes are those of that table, whereas D and trimming came from the DNA. The sample gives some 110,000 clones, over 70% of which show up once; 0.6% to 1% is in the top ten.

This sequence originates from a boy aged 5-17 years in good health and CMV-seronegative. V and J are TRBV27 and TRBJ2-1; D gene uncertain. Sequencing was done on a sample of PBMCs. This CDR3 is CASSFPPRGEQFF. CDR3 nucleotides: TGTGCCAGCAGTTTCCCCCCCCGCGGTGAGCAGTTCTTC.